The entry that follows covers one T cell receptor beta chain sequence. These data are taken from a study of blood T cell repertoires in COVID-19. Methods used by the authors: From reference gene primer amplification, estimates of nucleated cell counts were derived. Repertoires were generated with immunoSEQ multiplex PCR, while TCRdb's copy carries only in-frame clones and drops some. V and J calls and clone size follow that table, whereas D and trimming were derived from the DNA. The data contain about 170,000 clones, roughly 91% of them seen just once; the ten biggest clones take up about 2.1%. Trimming removed 6 bases from V and 0 bases from J, with 9 bases in between. The CDR3 is 13 amino acids. Germline-derived CDR1 and CDR2 are SQVTM and ANQGSEA.

This clonotype originated in a man aged 50 to 60 who had recovered from COVID-19. The chain is built from TRBV29-1 and TRBJ1-5; D gene uncertain. Sequencing input: peripheral blood. The CDR3 bases are TGCAGCGTCAGACAAAATAGCAATCAGCCCCAGCATTTT. Translated: CSVRQNSNQPQHF. The full variable domain, in which reference TRBV29-1 and TRBJ1-5 provide the parts outside the CDR3, is SAVISQKPSRDICQRGTSLTIQCQVDSQVTMMFWYRQQPGQSLTLIATANQGSEATYESGFVIDKFPISRPNLTFSTLTVSNMSPEDSSIYLCSVRQNSNQPQHFGDGTRLSIL.